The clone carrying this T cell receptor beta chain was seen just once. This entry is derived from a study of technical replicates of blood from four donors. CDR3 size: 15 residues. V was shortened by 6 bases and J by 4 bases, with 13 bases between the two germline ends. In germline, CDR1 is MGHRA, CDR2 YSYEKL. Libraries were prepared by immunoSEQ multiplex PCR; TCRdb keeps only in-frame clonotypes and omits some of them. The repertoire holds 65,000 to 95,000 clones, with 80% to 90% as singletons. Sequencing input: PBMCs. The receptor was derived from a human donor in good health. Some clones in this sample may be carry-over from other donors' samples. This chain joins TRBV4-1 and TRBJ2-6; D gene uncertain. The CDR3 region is CASSLTPSGANVLTF. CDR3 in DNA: TGCGCCAGCAGTCTTACACCGTCCGGGGCCAACGTCCTGACTTTC.